This T cell receptor (beta chain) was observed in a study of blood T cell repertoires in COVID-19. Clones were sequenced by immunoSEQ multiplex PCR, and TCRdb holds only the in-frame ones, with some missing. The table records about 14,000 clones, 87% of them present only once. The germline V gene has CDR1 SQVTM and CDR2 ANQGSEA. V lost 8 bases, J lost 7 bases, and 5 bases stayed unmatched. This CDR3 spans 13 amino acids. This TCR derives from a human donor in a cohort sampled during active COVID-19. This chain joins TRBV29-1 and TRBJ2-1; 13 bases are shared with TRBD2. The sample was peripheral blood. The CDR3, as DNA: TGCAGCTTTGGACTAGCGGGAGCAAATGAGCAGTTCTTC. It codes for CSFGLAGANEQFF.